This paragraph reports one TCR beta chain. Its recognized antigen is unknown. One end of the junction varies from germline; a read error may be responsible. The data originate from a study of CD8+CD57+ T cells in acquired aplastic anemia (dated by TCRdb to the late 2010s). With respect to the entire study: A mean of roughly 2.9 ug of DNA, ranging from roughly 0.2 to 30 ug, was extracted from sorted CD4+ and CD8+ cells. Mean read counts for healthy donor samples were about 9.8 million for CD4+ cells and 11 million to 14 million for CD8+ cells. Overall study results and their limits: Although under 35 CD8+ CDR3 sequences were shared by patients and controls, these sequences appeared highly expressed in patients and within the immunodominant clones of patients. No significant difference in CD8+ Simpson's diversity was found between patients and healthy controls (P=0.060).

Genomic DNA was used as template for profiling of TCR beta VDJ combinations and CDR3 sequences. An Illumina HiSeq 2000 was used for TCR repertoire sequencing. Turning to the authors' computational methods: Repertoire assessment relied on Simpson's diversity index, CDR3 size and DJ length profiles, and TRBV/TRBJ rearrangement plots. The most abundant DNA sequence in the deep sequencing data was taken as the immunodominant clone. CDR3 amino acid sequences were checked for sharing between subjects and were compared against published repertoires and the VDJdb database. The raw public data were reprocessed by TCRdb itself: fastp quality trimming at Q25, MiXCR clonotype calling, in-frame beta chains only. Duplicate CDR3 protein sequences are folded into a single record with the most common DNA and genes. The V and J calls were determined by TCRdb, not by the authors. This sample holds 400,000 to 450,000 distinct CDR3 sequences; under 80% were observed only once. The ten most abundant clones make up 3.5% to 4.5% of the sample.

Measured from the cysteine to the phenylalanine, the CDR3 is 13 residues long. The entry retains the CDR3 DNA only, 39 bases that are in frame from base 1. Taken from the germline V gene, the CDR1 and CDR2 loops are SGHRS and YFSETQ. In this study, sorted CD4+ and CD8+ T cells from the blood of healthy subjects and of severe aplastic anemia patients had their TCR repertoires deep-sequenced. Ficoll-Paque density gradient centrifugation was used to isolate peripheral blood mononuclear cells. Before DNA extraction, CD4+ and CD8+ T cells were sorted with FACS or magnetic beads. Specimen: sorted CD4+, CD8+, or CD8+CD57+ T cells (not recorded which) from PBMCs. This receptor chain uses TRBV5-1 and TRBJ1-4, and 7 bases in between align with TRBD1. The receptor's source is a human donor in good health, serving as a control. At the DNA level, the sequence is TGTGCCAGCAGCTCGACAGGGAATGAAAAACTGTTTTTT. Translated, this gives CASSSTGNEKLFF.